This T cell receptor beta chain was profiled in a study of blood T cell repertoires in COVID-19. Study background: From the United States, Italy and Spain came samples of acute and convalescent COVID-19. Nucleic acid was either cDNA or gDNA, and it came from T cells, B-cell-depleted T cells, or PBMCs.

As processed by the authors: From reference gene primer amplification, estimates of nucleated cell counts were derived. Repertoires were generated with immunoSEQ multiplex PCR, while TCRdb's copy carries only in-frame clones and drops some. The V and J calls and clone size come from that table; D and trimming were worked out from the DNA. Seen here are over 200,000 clones, approximately 90% observed once, and the top ten hold 2.2%. Germline CDR1 MRHNA, CDR2 SNTAGT. The CDR3 consists of 12 residues. V lost 10 bases to trimming and J lost 6 bases; unmatched junction nucleotides: 7. The chain uses TRBV6-4 and TRBJ1-1; 8 bases are a match to TRBD1. The specimen sequenced was peripheral blood. This sequence originates from a man aged 30-40 years who had recovered from COVID-19. The CDR3 nucleotides read TGTGCCACCCGACAGGGGACGGCTGAAGCTTTCTTT. Protein sequence: CATRQGTAEAFF.